This TCR beta chain was identified in a study of shared clonotypes between healthy human individuals. TCRdb's table, derived via immunoSEQ multiplex PCR, lists solely in-frame clones and lacks some. The data show approximately 2,200,000 clones, more than 85% seen once. The CDR3 spans 12 residues. Germline V gives CDR1 MRHNA, CDR2 SNTAGT. V lost 8 bases, J lost 7 bases, and 12 bases lay in between. Positive CCR7 selection of CD45RO-negative cells yielded the naive CD8 cells, and terminally differentiated effector memory CD45RA+ cells were excluded. The sample comprised naive CD8+ T cells from PBMCs. This rearrangement joins TRBV6-4 to TRBJ2-1; tentatively, D is TRBD2 (5 bases). The source is a man younger than 35 in good health. Some clones in this sample may be carry-over from other donors' samples. The CDR3 is CASRGPGNEQFF. CDR3 DNA sequence: TGTGCCAGCCGCGGGCCTGGGAATGAGCAGTTCTTC.